Listed below are T cell receptor beta chains from one sample, sequenced in a study of cytomegalovirus exposure and HLA in healthy donors. Assay used: immunoSEQ multiplex PCR; TCRdb lists only in-frame clones, some missing. The sample contains about 44,000 clones, roughly 93% of which appear only once. Input material: PBMCs. All receptors come from a woman younger than 30 in good health and CMV-seronegative. Each CDR3 is given with its conserved first and last residue. Each record gives: J gene, D gene, V gene, clone size, CDR3 protein. D genes are given only for firm matches. Size is stated for part of the rows, as once, few or many counts, or as a class when the clone is expanded.

TRBJ2-3	-	TRBV7-9	-	CASSFGGGTDTQYF
TRBJ1-2	-	TRBV7-9	-	CASSFRGGYGYTF
TRBJ2-3	TRBD2	TRBV7-2	-	CASSLALAGYTDTQYF
TRBJ1-3	TRBD1	TRBV4-2	-	CASSQETGSILNTIYF
TRBJ2-1	TRBD2	TRBV6-4	-	CASSTTSGGYNEQFF
TRBJ2-1	TRBD2	TRBV6-4	-	CASSDQRGDYNEQFF
TRBJ2-7	-	TRBV9	-	CASSPMTGSYEQYF
TRBJ2-5	TRBD1	TRBV5-1	-	CASSSTGIQYF
TRBJ2-3	TRBD2	TRBV6-1	few	CASSALAGADTQYF
TRBJ1-4	TRBD1	TRBV28	-	CAVGQGSEKLFF
TRBJ2-1	-	TRBV28	-	CASSPGDSSYNEQFF
TRBJ2-2	-	TRBV28	-	CASSQLHTGELFF
TRBJ2-1	TRBD2	TRBV5-8	-	CASSFPLGREAGNEQFF
TRBJ1-2	-	TRBV30	-	CAWNEESNYGYTF
TRBJ1-3	-	TRBV6-5	-	CASKDSTGNTIYF
TRBJ2-1	TRBD1	TRBV5-4	-	CASRLGQGVKFF
TRBJ1-2	-	TRBV29-1	-	CSVSGISWGYTF
TRBJ2-7	TRBD2	TRBV5-4	-	CASSFGMGGEQYF
TRBJ2-1	TRBD2	TRBV9	once	CASSVAPSGYNEQFF
TRBJ2-7	-	TRBV5-1	-	CASSFGQLGSEQYF
TRBJ2-3	TRBD2	TRBV28	-	CASNQRGGRGGTQYF
TRBJ1-1	TRBD1	TRBV5-1	-	CASSLDARGTNTEAFF
TRBJ2-3	-	TRBV2	-	CASSELGASDTQYF
TRBJ2-3	-	TRBV9	-	CASSVYPSTDTQYF
TRBJ1-2	-	TRBV28	once	CASSLYRYYGYTF
TRBJ1-5	-	TRBV27	-	CASTAQGGGNQPQHF
TRBJ1-2	-	TRBV28	-	CASSFFPDRHKDGYTF
TRBJ2-2	-	TRBV10-1	-	CASSGGIGGELFF
TRBJ2-1	-	TRBV2	-	CASNRPTSDEQFF
TRBJ2-7	TRBD2	TRBV2	-	CASNPKPPSSGAFEQYF
TRBJ1-1	TRBD1	TRBV4-2	-	CASSPHSRDRGSTEAFF
TRBJ2-7	-	TRBV10-3	-	CAISENGGGYEQYF
TRBJ2-2	-	TRBV18	-	CASSPLGLDTGELFF
TRBJ1-2	TRBD1	TRBV2	-	CASRKGQGAYGYTF
TRBJ2-1	TRBD1	TRBV25-1	once	CASGQGIMDEQFF
TRBJ2-7	TRBD2	TRBV11-2	-	CASSLEAGDLYEQYF
TRBJ2-2	TRBD1	TRBV6-6	once	CASSSDRVDTGELFF
TRBJ1-5	-	TRBV30	-	CAWEGGRNQPQHF
TRBJ1-2	TRBD1	TRBV29-1	-	CSVARGTGEVRSDGYTF
TRBJ1-3	-	TRBV7-6	-	CASSSPSSSGNTIYF
TRBJ2-7	TRBD1	TRBV27	-	CASSPHTDRVPPYEQYF
TRBJ2-5	TRBD1	TRBV18	-	CASSPDRGQETQYF
TRBJ2-6	-	TRBV5-5	-	CASSLAGAGANVLTF
TRBJ2-7	-	TRBV11-2	-	CASSSRERGTGSRQYF
TRBJ2-7	-	TRBV27	few	CASSFSSDYEQYF
TRBJ2-7	TRBD1	TRBV27	-	CASSKTGNYEQYF
TRBJ2-5	TRBD1	TRBV28	-	CASSDQFTGTGETQYF
TRBJ1-2	TRBD1	TRBV5-5	-	CASSRDRDGYTF
TRBJ1-2	TRBD1	TRBV28	once	CASGTALFSNYGYTF